This T cell receptor beta chain was profiled in a study of cytotoxic CD8 clonotypes in ibrutinib-treated CLL. About the research overall: Response specimens were obtained following a median treatment duration of around 12 months, with a range of 6 to 36. Study conclusions and caveats: Samples were collected at differing times from sustained-remission and progressing patients. Clonality increased at ibrutinib response and stayed stable in sustained remission. At progression, however, it fell back toward baseline.

The CDR3 consists of 16 residues. The germline V gene encodes CDR1 MNHNY and CDR2 SVGAGI (reference sequence). Losses at the gene ends were 2 bases for V and 1 base for J; bases not matched to a gene: 4. Repertoires were generated with immunoSEQ multiplex PCR, while TCRdb's copy carries only in-frame clones and drops some. The sample lists approximately 70,000 clones, 65% to 85% occurring once. Notes on this clone: Antigen: not known.

The clonotype originates from a human donor with chronic lymphocytic leukemia. Specimen: PBMCs, collected at disease progression, from a patient treated with ibrutinib. This chain links TRBV6-6 with TRBJ1-1; TRBD1 matches at 10 bases. CDR3 residues: CASSYPGQGRNTEAFF. In nucleotides, the CDR3 is TGTGCCAGCAGTTACCCGGGACAGGGGAGGAACACTGAAGCTTTCTTT.